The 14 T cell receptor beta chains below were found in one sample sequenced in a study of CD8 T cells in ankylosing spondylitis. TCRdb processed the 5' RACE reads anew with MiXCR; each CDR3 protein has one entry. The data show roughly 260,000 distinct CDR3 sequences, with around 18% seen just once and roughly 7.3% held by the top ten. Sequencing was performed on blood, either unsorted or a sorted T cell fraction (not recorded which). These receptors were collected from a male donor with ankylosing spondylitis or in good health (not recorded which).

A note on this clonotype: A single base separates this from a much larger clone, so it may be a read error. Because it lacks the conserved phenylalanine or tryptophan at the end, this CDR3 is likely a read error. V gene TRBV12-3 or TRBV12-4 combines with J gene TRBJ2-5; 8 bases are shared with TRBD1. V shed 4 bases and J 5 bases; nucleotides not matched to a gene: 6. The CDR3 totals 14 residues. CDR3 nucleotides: TGTGCCAGCAGTTCCGGGACAGGAATGGAGACCCAGTACTAC. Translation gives CASSSGTGMETQYY.

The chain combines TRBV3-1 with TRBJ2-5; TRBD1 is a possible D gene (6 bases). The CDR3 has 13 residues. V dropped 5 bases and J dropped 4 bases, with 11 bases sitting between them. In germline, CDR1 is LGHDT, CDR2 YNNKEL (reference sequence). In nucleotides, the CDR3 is TGTGCCAGCAGCTATACAGGGAGAGAGACCCAGTACTTC. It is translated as CASSYTGRETQYF.

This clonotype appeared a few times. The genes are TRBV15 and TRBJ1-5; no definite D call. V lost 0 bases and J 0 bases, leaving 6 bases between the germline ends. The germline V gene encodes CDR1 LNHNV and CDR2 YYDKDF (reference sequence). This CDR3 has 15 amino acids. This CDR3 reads CATSRDGDSNQPQHF. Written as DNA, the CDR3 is TGTGCCACCAGCAGAGATGGGGATAGCAATCAGCCCCAGCATTTT.

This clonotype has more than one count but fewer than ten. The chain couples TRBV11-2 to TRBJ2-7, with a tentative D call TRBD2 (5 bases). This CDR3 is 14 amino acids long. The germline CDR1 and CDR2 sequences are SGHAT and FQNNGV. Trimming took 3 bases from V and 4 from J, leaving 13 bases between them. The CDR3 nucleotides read TGTGCCAGCAGCTTGTCCGGGATTTCATACGAGCAGTACGTC. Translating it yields CASSLSGISYEQYV.

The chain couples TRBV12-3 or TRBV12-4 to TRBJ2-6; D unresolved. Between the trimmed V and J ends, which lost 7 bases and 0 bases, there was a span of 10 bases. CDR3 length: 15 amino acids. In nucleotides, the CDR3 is TGTGCCAGCACCTTGAGCCCCTCTGGGGCCAACGTCCTGACTTTC. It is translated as CASTLSPSGANVLTF.

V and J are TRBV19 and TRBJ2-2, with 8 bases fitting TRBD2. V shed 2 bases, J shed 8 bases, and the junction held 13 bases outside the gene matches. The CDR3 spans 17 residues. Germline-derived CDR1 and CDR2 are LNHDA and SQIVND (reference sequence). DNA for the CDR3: TGTGCCAGTAGTATAAGCTCGGGGGGGACTCGGAGTGGGGAGCTGTTTTTT. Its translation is CASSISSGGTRSGELFF. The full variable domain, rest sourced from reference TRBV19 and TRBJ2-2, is DGGITQSPKYLFRKEGQNVTLSCEQNLNHDAMYWYRQDPGQGLRLIYYSQIVNDFQKGDIAEGYSVSREKKESFPLTVTSAQKNPTAFYLCASSISSGGTRSGELFFGEGSRLTVL.

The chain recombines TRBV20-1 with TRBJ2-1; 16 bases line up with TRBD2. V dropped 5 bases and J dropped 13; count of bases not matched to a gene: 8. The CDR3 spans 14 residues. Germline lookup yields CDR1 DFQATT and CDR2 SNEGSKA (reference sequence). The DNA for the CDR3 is TGCAGTGCTCTCGGGACTAGCGGGGGGGTACTACAGTTCTTC. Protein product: CSALGTSGGVLQFF.

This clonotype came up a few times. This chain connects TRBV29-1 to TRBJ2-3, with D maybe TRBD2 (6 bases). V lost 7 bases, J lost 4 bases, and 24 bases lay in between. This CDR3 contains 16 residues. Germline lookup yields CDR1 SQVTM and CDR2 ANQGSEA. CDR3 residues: CSGRSPVAGRPDTQYF. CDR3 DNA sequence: TGCAGCGGCAGGTCCCCAGTGGCGGGAAGGCCAGATACGCAGTATTTT.

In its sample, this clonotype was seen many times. The CDR3 sequence is CASRWDGDSGNTIYF. Written as DNA, the CDR3 is TGCGCCAGCAGATGGGACGGCGACTCTGGAAACACCATATATTTT. V usage is TRBV5-1 and J usage is TRBJ1-3, with D perhaps matching TRBD1 (5 bases). Trimming removed 5 bases from V and 0 bases from J, with 12 bases in between. The CDR3 spans 15 residues. The V gene's germline CDR1 is SGHRS and CDR2 YFSETQ.

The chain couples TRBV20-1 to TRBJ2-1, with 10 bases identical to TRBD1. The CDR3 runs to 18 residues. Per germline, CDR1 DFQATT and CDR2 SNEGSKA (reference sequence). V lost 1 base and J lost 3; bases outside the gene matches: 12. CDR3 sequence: CSARADRGVEDIYNEQFF. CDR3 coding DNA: TGCAGTGCTAGAGCGGACAGGGGGGTAGAAGATATCTACAATGAGCAGTTCTTC.

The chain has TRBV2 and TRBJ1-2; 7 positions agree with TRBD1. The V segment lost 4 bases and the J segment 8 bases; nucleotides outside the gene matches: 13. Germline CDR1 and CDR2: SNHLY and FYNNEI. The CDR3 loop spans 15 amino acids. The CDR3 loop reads CASSVFSPGGEGYTF. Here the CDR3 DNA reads TGTGCCAGCAGTGTGTTCTCCCCAGGGGGAGAAGGCTACACCTTC. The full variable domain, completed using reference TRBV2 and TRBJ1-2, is EPEVTQTPSHQVTQMGQEVILRCVPISNHLYFYWYRQILGQKVEFLVSFYNNEISEKSEIFDDQFSVERPDGSNFTLKIRSTKLEDSAMYFCASSVFSPGGEGYTFGSGTRLTVV.

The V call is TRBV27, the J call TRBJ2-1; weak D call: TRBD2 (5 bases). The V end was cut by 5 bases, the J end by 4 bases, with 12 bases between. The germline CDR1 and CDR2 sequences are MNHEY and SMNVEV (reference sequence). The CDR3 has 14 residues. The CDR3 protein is CASSPRGVYNEQFF. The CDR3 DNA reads TGTGCCAGCAGTCCCCGGGGAGTTTACAATGAGCAGTTCTTC.

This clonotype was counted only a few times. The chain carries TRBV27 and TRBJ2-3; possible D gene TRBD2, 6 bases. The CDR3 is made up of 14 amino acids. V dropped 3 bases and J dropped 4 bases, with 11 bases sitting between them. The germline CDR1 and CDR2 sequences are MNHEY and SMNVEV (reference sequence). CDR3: CASSFPGESDTQYF. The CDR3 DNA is TGTGCCAGCAGTTTCCCGGGGGAATCAGATACGCAGTATTTT.

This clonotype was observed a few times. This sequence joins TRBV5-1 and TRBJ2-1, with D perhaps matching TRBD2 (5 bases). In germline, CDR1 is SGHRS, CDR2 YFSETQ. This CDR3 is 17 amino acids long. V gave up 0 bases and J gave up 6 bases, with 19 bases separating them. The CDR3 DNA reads TGCGCCAGCAGCTTGGCCTTAGCGCGGTTAAAGGGCAATGAGCAGTTCTTC. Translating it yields CASSLALARLKGNEQFF.